The entry that follows covers one TCR beta chain sequence. The sample belongs to a study of blood T cell repertoires in COVID-19. Study details: COVID-19 samples from acute and convalescent phases originated in the United States, Italy and Spain.

Authors' processing steps: Cell counts per sample came from amplifying reference gene primers. Assay: immunoSEQ multiplex PCR; the TCRdb copy retains only in-frame clones and omits some. V and J calls and clone size follow that table, whereas D and trimming were derived from the DNA. Of 200,000 to 250,000 clones in the sample, nearly 90% were seen once. There are 15 residues in the CDR3. Deletions cut 8 bases from V and 5 bases from J, with 21 bases between. From germline, CDR1 is MNHEY and CDR2 SVGAGI. Participants spanned ages about 18 to 100 years and resided in about two dozen US areas. Either two negative PCRs, clearance, or symptom resolution qualified Cohort 3 donors as recovered.

This receptor was identified in a man younger than 40 who had recovered from COVID-19. The rearrangement uses TRBV6-5 and TRBJ1-2; D unclear. Sequenced: PBMCs or T cells enriched from blood (not recorded which). The CDR3 is CASSYRWARQYGYTF. In DNA, the CDR3 is TGTGCCAGCTCTTACCGGTGGGCCCGACAATATGGCTACACCTTC.